These 31 T cell receptor beta chains came from one sample sequenced in a study of T cell repertoires in ileal Crohn's disease. TCRdb's copy holds only in-frame clones and misses some; the assay was immunoSEQ multiplex PCR. The repertoire holds some 10,000 clones, with about 82% as singletons. Regarding time point: neoterminal ileum biopsy at postoperative endoscopy, about 6 months after surgery. The sequenced sample was ileal tissue. All receptors derive from an adult with Crohn's disease.

V gene TRBV5-4 combines with J gene TRBJ1-2, with a tentative D call TRBD1 (6 bases). Trimming stripped 4 bases from V and 6 bases from J, with 13 bases between. The CDR3 contains 13 residues. From germline, CDR1 is SGHNT and CDR2 YYREEE (reference sequence). The CDR3 DNA follows: TGTGCCAGCAGCCCCGGACAGCTTGATGGCTACACCTTC. Encoded protein: CASSPGQLDGYTF.

The V and J genes are TRBV7-9 and TRBJ2-7, with 8 bases matching TRBD2. The CDR3 extends over 15 amino acids. Unmatched junction bases numbered 7, after V lost 3 bases and J lost 3 bases. Germline CDR1 reads SEHNR; CDR2 reads FQNEAQ (reference sequence). As DNA, the CDR3 is TGTGCCAGCAGCTTTGGAGCGGGAGCCCTCTACGAGCAGTACTTC. Its translation is CASSFGAGALYEQYF.

V is TRBV19 and J is TRBJ2-1, with 10 bases fitting TRBD2. V lost 2 bases, J lost 6 bases, and 10 bases stayed unmatched. Germline CDR1 reads LNHDA; CDR2 reads SQIVND (reference sequence). There are 17 residues in the CDR3. CDR3 bases: TGTGCCAGTAGTATATTTTCTAGCGGGAGTTATAGCAATGAGCAGTTCTTC. Its protein product is CASSIFSSGSYSNEQFF. Together with reference TRBV19 and TRBJ2-1, the CDR3 gives the full variable domain: DGGITQSPKYLFRKEGQNVTLSCEQNLNHDAMYWYRQDPGQGLRLIYYSQIVNDFQKGDIAEGYSVSREKKESFPLTVTSAQKNPTAFYLCASSIFSSGSYSNEQFFGPGTRLTVL.

A single count supports this clone. CDR3 region: CASSYDGQGNYGYTF. CDR3 nucleotide sequence: TGTGCCAGCAGTTACGACGGACAGGGAAACTATGGCTACACCTTC. This chain connects TRBV6-5 to TRBJ1-2, with 8 positions matching TRBD1. V was pared by 2 bases and J by 2 bases, with 4 bases of the junction left unmatched. The germline CDR1 and CDR2 sequences are MNHEY and SVGAGI. This CDR3 has 15 residues.

The chain has TRBV6-1 and TRBJ2-7; TRBD2 is a possible D gene (6 bases). Per germline, CDR1 MNHNS and CDR2 SASEGT. Trimming took 7 bases from V and 0 from J, leaving 16 bases between them. The CDR3 sequence is 15 residues long. CDR3 DNA: TGTGCCAGCACAGCTAGTTACGGGGGCTCCTACGAGCAGTACTTC. Translating gives CASTASYGGSYEQYF.

This clone was found a few times. The chain uses TRBV27 and TRBJ2-7; 10 nucleotides align to TRBD1. Per germline, CDR1 MNHEY and CDR2 SMNVEV (reference sequence). This CDR3 comprises 18 residues. V trimming: 6 bases; J trimming: 3 bases; junction bases outside the gene matches: 17. The CDR3 region is CASRRTGGGTLGRYEQYF. DNA for the CDR3: TGTGCCAGCAGAAGGACAGGGGGGGGGACCCTAGGCCGCTACGAGCAGTACTTC.

This chain uses TRBV11-1 with TRBJ1-1; D may be TRBD1 (6 bases). The V gene's germline CDR1 is SGHAT and CDR2 FQDESV (reference sequence). The CDR3 is 14 amino acids. The V end lost 3 bases, the J end lost 4 bases, and 12 bases lay between the germline ends. DNA of the CDR3: TGTGCCAGCAGCTTGAGTCGGGGGGCCACTGAAGCTTTCTTT. Translating gives CASSLSRGATEAFF. Complete variable domain (other parts from reference TRBV11-1 and TRBJ1-1): EAEVAQSPRYKITEKSQAVAFWCDPISGHATLYWYRQILGQGPELLVQFQDESVVDDSQLPKDRFSAERLKGVDSTLKIQPAELGDSAMYLCASSLSRGATEAFFGQGTRLTVV.

The chain is built from TRBV28 and TRBJ2-3; the match to TRBD2 covers 11 bases. The V gene's germline CDR1 is MDHEN and CDR2 SYDVKM. J gave up 2 bases and V 10 bases, and 8 bases lay outside the gene matches. The CDR3 spans 15 residues. CDR3 in amino acids: CAINGLAGYTDTQYF. The DNA for the CDR3 is TGTGCCATTAACGGACTAGCGGGTTACACAGATACGCAGTATTTT.

This clone was seen a few times. J is TRBJ1-1 and V is TRBV10-3, with D perhaps matching TRBD1 (6 bases). CDR3 length: 12 amino acids. Per the germline V gene, CDR1 is ENHRY and CDR2 is SYGVKD. V was pared by 6 bases and J by 7 bases, with 12 bases between. DNA of the CDR3: TGTGCCATCAGGGGACATTTTAGTGAAGCTTTCTTT. Protein: CAIRGHFSEAFF.

V is TRBV5-1 and J is TRBJ1-3, with D perhaps matching TRBD1 (6 bases). V lost 1 base, J lost 0 bases, and 8 bases lay in between. CDR1 and CDR2 from the germline V gene are SGHRS and YFSETQ. The CDR3 covers 15 residues. The DNA for the CDR3 is TGCGCCAGCAGCTTGTGGGGGCACTCTGGAAACACCATATATTTT. This gives the protein CASSLWGHSGNTIYF. Based on the CDR3 plus reference TRBV5-1 and TRBJ1-3, the full variable domain is KAGVTQTPRYLIKTRGQQVTLSCSPISGHRSVSWYQQTPGQGLQFLFEYFSETQRNKGNFPGRFSGRQFSNSRSEMNVSTLELGDSALYLCASSLWGHSGNTIYFGEGSWLTVV.

The V and J genes are TRBV7-2 and TRBJ2-1; 7 bases align to TRBD2. Germline V CDR1 and CDR2: SGHTA, FQGNSA. V gave up 8 bases and J gave up 6 bases; unmatched junction bases: 22. The CDR3 runs 18 residues. As DNA, the CDR3 is TGTGCCAGCCTCCCCGCGATGGCTAGCGGAACCCAAGGCAATGAGCAGTTCTTC. This codes for CASLPAMASGTQGNEQFF.

The genes are TRBV19 and TRBJ2-1; tentatively, D is TRBD1 (5 bases). From germline, CDR1 is LNHDA and CDR2 SQIVND (reference sequence). The CDR3 runs to 14 residues. V dropped 8 bases and J dropped 1 base, with 12 bases sitting between them. The CDR3 sequence is CASLGAGSYNEQFF. CDR3 DNA: TGTGCCAGTCTTGGGGCAGGGTCCTACAATGAGCAGTTCTTC.

The V and J genes are TRBV6-5 and TRBJ2-3; 7 bases align to TRBD2. The ends lost 8 bases at V and 2 bases at J; junction bases unmatched: 4. The CDR3 is made up of 13 amino acids. Germline values: CDR1 MNHEY, CDR2 SVGAGI. The DNA of the CDR3 is TGTGCCAGCGGCGGGACTATCACAGATACGCAGTATTTT. Translated, it gives CASGGTITDTQYF.

V and J are TRBV6-5 and TRBJ1-1; possible D gene TRBD1, 5 bases. CDR3 length: 12 amino acids. Per the germline V gene, CDR1 is MNHEY and CDR2 is SVGAGI. The ends were cut back, 3 bases at V and 6 bases at J, with 8 bases in the middle. In DNA, the CDR3 is TGTGCCAGCAGTTATTCGGGGGCTGAAGCTTTCTTT. It yields the protein CASSYSGAEAFF.

This CDR3 is CASSQDIYGYTF. In DNA form, the CDR3 reads TGTGCCAGCAGCCAAGACATTTATGGCTACACCTTC. V gene TRBV11-1 combines with J gene TRBJ1-2; D gene ambiguous. The V gene lost 5 bases and the J gene lost 5 bases, with 9 bases spanning the gap. There are 12 residues in the CDR3. The germline CDR1 and CDR2 sequences are SGHAT and FQDESV (reference sequence). The whole variable domain, filled in from reference TRBV11-1 and TRBJ1-2, reads EAEVAQSPRYKITEKSQAVAFWCDPISGHATLYWYRQILGQGPELLVQFQDESVVDDSQLPKDRFSAERLKGVDSTLKIQPAELGDSAMYLCASSQDIYGYTFGSGTRLTVV.

The chain is built from TRBV5-1 and TRBJ1-1; 8 nucleotides agree with TRBD1. Looked up from germline, CDR1 is SGHRS and CDR2 is YFSETQ. The CDR3 length is 14 residues. The V gene end was trimmed by 0 bases and the J gene end by 5 bases; junction bases not matched to a gene: 3. The CDR3 region has the DNA TGCGCCAGCAGCTTGGCCAGGGGGCGGACTGAAGCTTTCTTT. Translation: CASSLARGRTEAFF.

The sample holds one count of this clone. Here the CDR3 DNA reads TGTGCCTCCGACCTAGCGGGAGGGTACAATGAGCAGTTCTTC. Its translation is CASDLAGGYNEQFF. The chain is built from TRBV30 and TRBJ2-1, with TRBD2 identical over 12 bases. Germline CDR1 and CDR2: GTSNPN and SVGIG (reference sequence). This CDR3 has 14 amino acids. The ends lost 7 bases at V and 4 bases at J; junction bases unmatched: 5.

The chain employs TRBV15 and TRBJ2-7, with a tentative D call TRBD1 (5 bases). The CDR3 consists of 14 residues. The germline gives CDR1 LNHNV, CDR2 YYDKDF (reference sequence). Trimming removed 1 base from V and 7 bases from J, with 14 bases in between. The CDR3 nucleotides are TGTGCCACCAGCAGAGGTGGCAGGGCGGAAGAGCAGTACTTC. Translated, it gives CATSRGGRAEEQYF.

This sequence joins TRBV6-1 and TRBJ1-3; D uncertain. With 0 bases removed from V and 3 bases from J, the gap between germline ends came to 9 bases. The length of the CDR3 is 15 residues. Germline V gives CDR1 MNHNS, CDR2 SASEGT. The CDR3 reads CASSEAPAGGNTIYF. CDR3 sequence (DNA): TGTGCCAGCAGTGAAGCGCCGGCGGGTGGAAACACCATATATTTT.

The table lists this clone with a few counts. The genes are TRBV7-2 and TRBJ2-7, with 7 positions matching TRBD1. With V trimmed by 5 bases and J by 3 bases, 7 bases remained unmatched. The CDR3 runs 14 residues. Germline CDR1 and CDR2: SGHTA and FQGNSA. DNA for the CDR3: TGTGCCAGCAGCCGAGACAGGGCAGACTACGAGCAGTACTTC. Translation: CASSRDRADYEQYF.

The chain has TRBV4-1 and TRBJ1-4, with D unclear. The germline V and J ends were trimmed by 0 bases and 7 bases, with 12 bases remaining between them. There are 15 residues in the CDR3. Looked up from germline, CDR1 is MGHRA and CDR2 is YSYEKL. In DNA form, the CDR3 reads TGCGCCAGCAGCCAAGAAGGTTGGCGAGGTGAAAAACTGTTTTTT. Its protein product is CASSQEGWRGEKLFF.

The chain recombines TRBV7-2 with TRBJ2-3, with 11 bases matching TRBD2. The V gene end was trimmed by 3 bases and the J gene end by 3 bases; junction bases not matched to a gene: 2. The length of the CDR3 is 15 residues. Per the germline V gene, CDR1 is SGHTA and CDR2 is FQGNSA. CDR3 protein: CASSFRLAGTDTQYF. The CDR3 DNA is TGTGCCAGCAGCTTCAGACTAGCGGGAACAGATACGCAGTATTTT.

The count of this clone is one. V and J are TRBV19 and TRBJ2-3; 7 bases line up with TRBD2. Germline V gene data show CDR1 as LNHDA and CDR2 as SQIVND (reference sequence). Trimming at V came to 1 base and at J to 4 bases, leaving 5 bases not matched to a gene. This CDR3 has 15 residues. As DNA, the CDR3 is TGTGCCAGTAGTATAGGCGGGAGCCGTCCAGATACGCAGTATTTT. Residues: CASSIGGSRPDTQYF.

This clone was found once. Other nucleotide sequences in the sample specify the same CDR3. The chain links TRBV7-3 to TRBJ2-5, with D maybe TRBD2 (5 bases). From germline, CDR1 is SGHTA and CDR2 FQGTGA. V was cut by 5 bases and J by 5 bases, with 12 bases left in between. The CDR3 is 13 amino acids. CDR3 sequence: CASSLREGETQYF. The DNA for the CDR3 is TGTGCCAGCAGCCTCCGGGAAGGGGAGACCCAGTACTTC.

The chain is built from TRBV29-1 and TRBJ1-2; D is possibly TRBD1 (6 bases). The germline CDR1 and CDR2 sequences are SQVTM and ANQGSEA. V lost 6 bases and J 8 bases, leaving 22 bases between the germline ends. The CDR3 covers 14 residues. The CDR3 loop is CSVSRDSFGGGYTF. The DNA of the CDR3 is TGCAGCGTGTCTCGAGACTCTTTTGGGGGCGGCTACACCTTC.

This clone has only a few counts. The chain recombines TRBV19 with TRBJ1-5; D unclear. V was clipped by 7 bases and J by 1 base, with 8 bases between them. The CDR3 runs to 13 residues. Per the germline V gene, CDR1 is LNHDA and CDR2 is SQIVND (reference sequence). The CDR3 DNA is TGTGCCAGTATGGAGCAGAGCAATCAGCCCCAGCATTTT. Its translation: CASMEQSNQPQHF.

The V call is TRBV27, the J call TRBJ2-6, with TRBD2 matching over 12 bases. V lost 6 bases to trimming and J lost 4 bases; unmatched junction nucleotides: 13. CDR3 size: 19 residues. From germline, CDR1 is MNHEY and CDR2 SMNVEV (reference sequence). The CDR3 region is CASRPRTSGNQAGANVLTF. The CDR3 coding sequence is TGTGCCAGCAGACCTCGGACTAGCGGGAATCAGGCGGGGGCCAACGTCCTGACTTTC.

The chain links TRBV6-1 to TRBJ1-5, with D unclear. The V and J ends lost 5 bases and 0 bases respectively, with 5 bases between them. The CDR3 is 13 amino acids. Germline CDR1 reads MNHNS; CDR2 reads SASEGT. CDR3 in amino acids: CASSLHSNQPQHF. The CDR3 DNA reads TGTGCCAGCAGTTTACATAGCAATCAGCCCCAGCATTTT.

The V call is TRBV15, the J call TRBJ1-5, with D perhaps matching TRBD1 (5 bases). Trimming shortened V by 1 base and J by 2 bases, and 12 bases separated the two germline ends. The CDR3 totals 16 residues. Germline-derived CDR1 and CDR2 are LNHNV and YYDKDF (reference sequence). In DNA form, the CDR3 reads TGTGCCACCAGCAGAGCGGGCAGGGTGGGCAATCAGCCCCAGCATTTT. Its protein is CATSRAGRVGNQPQHF.

The chain joins TRBV5-1 to TRBJ2-1, with 11 positions matching TRBD1. The CDR3 length is 14 residues. Looked up from germline, CDR1 is SGHRS and CDR2 is YFSETQ. CDR3 DNA sequence: TGCCCGAAAAAGGACAGGGGGCCTTACAATGAGCAGTTCTTC. It translates to CPKKDRGPYNEQFF.

The J gene is TRBJ1-2, the V gene TRBV15; a possible D gene is TRBD1 (6 bases). The CDR3 runs to 17 residues. The V end was cut by 1 base, the J end by 0 bases, with 15 bases between. From germline, CDR1 is LNHNV and CDR2 YYDKDF (reference sequence). The CDR3, as DNA: TGTGCCACCAGCAGAGGTTCCACAGGGCTACCTAACTATGGCTACACCTTC. Protein product: CATSRGSTGLPNYGYTF.